Below, 27 T cell receptor beta chains from the same sample are listed, as sequenced in a study of T cell responses to AZD1222 COVID-19 vaccine. Some clones are missing from TCRdb's copy, which holds only in-frame ones; the method was immunoSEQ multiplex PCR. Of fewer than 130,000 clones in the sample, about 95% were seen once. Source: peripheral blood, taken 28 days after the second AZD1222 dose. The source is an adult who received the AZD1222 COVID-19 vaccine.

The rearrangement uses TRBV27 and TRBJ1-4; D unclear. V lost 0 bases and J 0 bases, leaving 5 bases between the germline ends. CDR1 and CDR2 from the germline V gene are MNHEY and SMNVEV (reference sequence). The CDR3 has 15 amino acids. DNA for the CDR3: TGTGCCAGCAGTTTATCTGGCACAACTAATGAAAAACTGTTTTTT. It specifies CASSLSGTTNEKLFF.

This clone was observed a few times. The V and J genes are TRBV15 and TRBJ1-2, with TRBD1 matching 7 bases. Germline V CDR1 and CDR2: LNHNV, YYDKDF (reference sequence). V was pared by 0 bases and J by 2 bases, with 9 bases of the junction left unmatched. CDR3 size: 17 residues. The CDR3 loop is CATSRERQGILNYGYTF. The CDR3 coding sequence is TGTGCCACCAGCAGAGAGAGACAGGGTATTTTAAACTATGGCTACACCTTC.

The chain recombines TRBV6-5 with TRBJ1-5; no clear D gene. Trimming pared 0 bases from V and 5 bases from J, leaving 5 bases between. Germline-derived CDR1 and CDR2 are MNHEY and SVGAGI. This CDR3 spans 13 amino acids. The CDR3 is CASSYSPDQPQHF. The CDR3 DNA reads TGTGCCAGCAGTTACTCGCCGGATCAGCCCCAGCATTTT.

The rearrangement uses TRBV27 and TRBJ1-2; D is undetermined. This CDR3 has 13 amino acids. Germline V gives CDR1 MNHEY, CDR2 SMNVEV (reference sequence). V shed 2 bases and J shed 0 bases, with 4 bases lying between them. This CDR3 reads CASSLGANYGYTF. CDR3 in DNA: TGTGCCAGCAGTTTAGGCGCTAACTATGGCTACACCTTC.

The V gene is TRBV14, the J gene TRBJ1-1; 8 nucleotides line up with TRBD1. Losses at the gene ends were 4 bases for V and 2 bases for J; bases not matched to a gene: 6. CDR1 and CDR2 from the germline V gene are SGHDN and FVKESK. The CDR3 consists of 15 residues. CDR3 sequence: CASSPTGAGNTEAFF. CDR3 nucleotides: TGTGCCAGCAGCCCGACAGGGGCCGGAAACACTGAAGCTTTCTTT.

V and J are TRBV5-1 and TRBJ1-2, with D possibly being TRBD1 (6 bases). Germline CDR1 SGHRS, CDR2 YFSETQ. This CDR3 is built from 15 residues. V lost 0 bases and J 3 bases, leaving 12 bases between the germline ends. CDR3 in DNA: TGCGCCAGCAGCTTGGAGGGGGGGCGCGACTATGGCTACACCTTC. Amino acid sequence: CASSLEGGRDYGYTF.

The chain links TRBV29-1 to TRBJ2-4, with D perhaps matching TRBD1 (5 bases). The CDR3 totals 15 residues. CDR1 and CDR2 (germline): SQVTM, ANQGSEA. V was shortened by 4 bases and J by 1 base, with 14 bases between the two germline ends. CDR3 DNA sequence: TGCAGCGTTGTAGGGGAAAGGTGGGCCAAAAACATTCAGTACTTC. The encoded protein is CSVVGERWAKNIQYF.

The chain uses TRBV7-8 and TRBJ2-2; the D is unclear. CDR1 is SGHVS, CDR2 FQNEAQ, per germline. The CDR3 sequence is 12 residues long. Trimming removed 3 bases from V and 7 bases from J, with 6 bases in between. The CDR3 DNA sequence: TGTGCCAGCAGCTTTGTGGGCGGGGAGCTGTTTTTT. Its translation is CASSFVGGELFF.

As concerns this clone: One junction end does not reproduce the germline sequence, and a read error may be involved. The chain is built from TRBV11-2 and TRBJ2-7; 8 nucleotides align to TRBD1. Germline assignment: CDR1 SGHAT and CDR2 FQNNGV. The CDR3 totals 12 residues. The CDR3 spells CASSYLQGGQNF. As DNA, the CDR3 is TGTGCCAGCAGTTACCTACAGGGGGGACAGAACTTC.

Comments on this clone: The DNA is left out, because the CDR3 cannot be placed on it with certainty; the CDR3 is given as TCRdb lists it. The rearrangement joins TRBV9 to TRBJ1-2; TRBD1, the D gene given by the table, was not confirmed from the DNA. The length of the CDR3 is 13 amino acids, counting both ends. The germline CDR1 and CDR2 sequences are SGDLS and YYNGEE. CDR3 in amino acids: CASSVGAGIRHTF.

The chain joins TRBV5-1 to TRBJ1-4; TRBD1 is a possible D gene (6 bases). V was trimmed by 4 bases and J by 0 bases, leaving 13 bases between them. Germline-derived CDR1 and CDR2 are SGHRS and YFSETQ. The CDR3 runs 16 residues. The CDR3 nucleotides read TGCGCCAGCAGCCGGGGGGCGCTGACAACTAATGAAAAACTGTTTTTT. Translated, it gives CASSRGALTTNEKLFF.

This chain connects TRBV10-1 to TRBJ2-1, with 8 bases that match TRBD2. This CDR3 comprises 19 residues. The germline V gene has CDR1 WNHNN and CDR2 SYGVQD (reference sequence). J gave up 2 bases and V 3 bases, and 15 bases lay outside the gene matches. CDR3 sequence: CASSELRSGGGGPYNEQFF. As DNA, the CDR3 is TGCGCCAGCAGTGAACTTCGGTCTGGTGGCGGGGGGCCCTACAATGAGCAGTTCTTC.

The J gene is TRBJ2-7, the V gene TRBV21-1; TRBD2, as called in the table, went unchecked against the DNA. TRBV21-1 is termed a pseudogene. The CDR3 loop spans 20 amino acids. CDR3 sequence reads: CASSRPNPGTSGSVTYEQYF. CDR3 sequence (DNA): TGTGCCAGCAGCAGACCAAATCCCGGGACTAGCGGGAGTGTCACCTACGAGCAGTACTTC.

The gene calls are TRBV2 and TRBJ1-5; tentative D call: TRBD1 (5 bases). Looked up from germline, CDR1 is SNHLY and CDR2 is FYNNEI. The CDR3 totals 13 residues. V was pared by 8 bases and J by 4 bases, with 12 bases between. The CDR3 is CASGPQGNQPQHF. CDR3 coding DNA: TGTGCCAGCGGACCGCAGGGTAATCAGCCCCAGCATTTT.

The chain is built from TRBV7-9 and TRBJ1-1; 7 bases fit TRBD1. Germline CDR1 and CDR2: SEHNR and FQNEAQ (reference sequence). Trimming took 5 bases from V and 4 from J; bases not matched to a gene: 13. The CDR3 is made up of 16 amino acids. CDR3 region: CASSPTDRLGGTEAFF. The CDR3 DNA is TGTGCCAGCAGCCCAACGGACAGGTTGGGTGGCACTGAAGCTTTCTTT.

V gene TRBV5-1 combines with J gene TRBJ1-2, with D possibly being TRBD1 (6 bases). Trimming cost V 4 bases and J 0 bases, with 13 bases left between them. From germline, CDR1 is SGHRS and CDR2 YFSETQ. The CDR3 is 15 residues long. CDR3 bases: TGCGCCAGCAGCGGGGGCAGAGCAGCTAACTATGGCTACACCTTC. Protein: CASSGGRAANYGYTF.

This rearrangement joins TRBV16 to TRBJ1-2; no firm D call. Trimming removed 1 base from V and 8 bases from J, with 8 bases in between. CDR1 is KGHSY and CDR2 is FQNENV in the germline V gene. The CDR3 covers 12 residues. CDR3 region: CASSQFIQGYTF. CDR3 sequence (DNA): TGTGCCAGCAGCCAATTTATTCAGGGCTACACCTTC.

The J gene is TRBJ2-1, the V gene TRBV24-1; 10 positions match TRBD1. The germline V gene encodes CDR1 KGHDR and CDR2 SFDVKD. V lost 5 bases to trimming and J lost 0 bases; unmatched junction nucleotides: 12. The CDR3 sequence is 19 residues long. The CDR3 sequence is CATSGPGQGSSSSYNEQFF. CDR3 DNA: TGTGCCACCAGTGGGCCGGGACAGGGGTCCTCTAGCTCCTACAATGAGCAGTTCTTC.

The CDR3 loop reads CASSPTGVGTGELFF. For the CDR3, the DNA is TGTGCCAGCAGTCCCACAGGGGTCGGGACCGGGGAGCTGTTTTTT. The rearrangement links TRBV6-5 to TRBJ2-2; 7 nucleotides align to TRBD1. The CDR3 contains 15 residues. From germline, CDR1 is MNHEY and CDR2 SVGAGI. V shed 5 bases and J 5 bases; nucleotides not matched to a gene: 8.

The J gene is TRBJ1-2, the V gene TRBV27, with D unresolved. There are 13 residues in the CDR3. The V end was cut by 3 bases, the J end by 3 bases, with 8 bases between. The V gene's germline CDR1 is MNHEY and CDR2 SMNVEV (reference sequence). CDR3 region: CASSFNGDYGYTF. CDR3 nucleotides: TGTGCCAGCAGTTTTAACGGGGACTATGGCTACACCTTC.

The sample holds one count of this clone. The V call is TRBV19, the J call TRBJ1-1; D might be TRBD1 (5 bases). V was cut by 1 base and J by 6 bases, with 9 bases left in between. This CDR3 comprises 13 residues. Per germline, CDR1 LNHDA and CDR2 SQIVND (reference sequence). CDR3 region: CASSIGGVAEAFF. In DNA, the CDR3 is TGTGCCAGTAGTATAGGAGGGGTGGCTGAAGCTTTCTTT. Based on the CDR3 plus reference TRBV19 and TRBJ1-1, the full variable domain is DGGITQSPKYLFRKEGQNVTLSCEQNLNHDAMYWYRQDPGQGLRLIYYSQIVNDFQKGDIAEGYSVSREKKESFPLTVTSAQKNPTAFYLCASSIGGVAEAFFGQGTRLTVV.

The chain employs TRBV12-3 or TRBV12-4 and TRBJ1-2, with TRBD1 identical over 8 bases. The trim removed 6 bases at V and 3 bases at J, leaving 3 bases unmatched. The CDR3 runs to 13 residues. In DNA form, the CDR3 reads TGTGCCAGCAGAGGGACAGGCTACTATGGCTACACCTTC. Translation: CASRGTGYYGYTF.

The chain uses TRBV2 and TRBJ1-3; D gene uncertain. The CDR3 spans 12 residues. V lost 7 bases to trimming and J lost 4 bases, with 8 bases between them. Germline V gene data show CDR1 as SNHLY and CDR2 as FYNNEI. The CDR3 here is CASKGSGNTIYF. As DNA, the CDR3 is TGTGCCAGCAAAGGCTCGGGAAACACCATATATTTT.

This sequence joins TRBV5-4 and TRBJ1-4; D unresolved. This CDR3 comprises 12 residues. V was trimmed by 0 bases and J by 5 bases, leaving 2 bases between them. The germline V gene encodes CDR1 SGHNT and CDR2 YYREEE (reference sequence). CDR3 in amino acids: CASSLGNEKLFF. CDR3 sequence (DNA): TGTGCCAGCAGCTTGGGGAATGAAAAACTGTTTTTT.

The chain uses TRBV11-2 and TRBJ1-1; TRBD1 might be the D (6 bases). Germline CDR1 is SGHAT and CDR2 is FQNNGV. With 0 bases removed from V and 4 bases from J, the gap between germline ends came to 9 bases. The CDR3 length is 14 residues. In nucleotides, the CDR3 is TGTGCCAGCAGCTTAGACAGGGGTGTCACTGAAGCTTTCTTT. The encoded protein is CASSLDRGVTEAFF.

The gene calls are TRBV19 and TRBJ1-5; D remains ambiguous. Germline assignment: CDR1 LNHDA and CDR2 SQIVND (reference sequence). The CDR3 length is 15 residues. V lost 3 bases and J 4 bases, leaving 13 bases between the germline ends. CDR3 residues: CASSMVTTINQPQHF. CDR3 coding DNA: TGTGCCAGTAGTATGGTTACAACCATAAATCAGCCCCAGCATTTT.

This clone was counted once. The chain couples TRBV27 to TRBJ1-1; 9 positions agree with TRBD1. V lost 3 bases and J lost 4; bases outside the gene matches: 6. The length of the CDR3 is 15 residues. Germline V gives CDR1 MNHEY, CDR2 SMNVEV (reference sequence). DNA of the CDR3: TGTGCCAGCAGTTTGGGATCGACAGGGGGCACTGAAGCTTTCTTT. Encoded protein: CASSLGSTGGTEAFF.